This record covers a single T cell receptor beta chain. Its target is unknown. This entry belongs to a study of blood T cells in healthy people across ages. Study-wide results and caveats: Roughly linear age-related decline in beta diversity appeared, significant by age 40. Leaving the PBMCs unsorted stopped any conclusive comparison of naive versus antigen-experienced cells. Diversity was higher, and naive CD4+ cells more numerous, in long-lived donors than in aged donors.

V lost 5 bases and J lost 5, with 19 bases in between. The CDR3 totals 15 residues. Germline CDR1 reads DFQATT; CDR2 reads SNEGSKA (reference sequence). A second PCR, run for about 7 to 11 cycles, used a sample-barcoded 5' primer plus a J-beta primer mix. Every cDNA was tagged by a template-switch adaptor with 12 random nucleotides. TCRdb passed the 5' RACE reads through MiXCR, listing each CDR3 protein once. The sample lists roughly 730,000 distinct CDR3 sequences; 45% to 70% were seen once. The receptor's source is a man in his forties in good health. The sequencing sample was made of blood. The gene calls are TRBV20-1 and TRBJ2-1; TRBD2 might be the D (7 bases). CDR3 bases: TGCAGTGCTCATCCCGGGGGGCGCGCAAACAATGAGCAGTTCTTC. This codes for CSAHPGGRANNEQFF.